The T cell receptor (beta chain) described here comes from a study of cytomegalovirus exposure and HLA in healthy donors. Findings and caveats of the study: Reports described diagnosis of cytomegalovirus status by the classifier as highly specific and sensitive. The authors considered a cluster of highly shared sequence variants likely to be a sequencing artifact.

Regarding this clone: Its antigen remains unidentified.

The PCR was carried out with 60 Vbeta primers and 13 Jbeta primers. The data were produced by immunoSEQ multiplex PCR, yet TCRdb's version contains in-frame clones alone and is incomplete. The sample lists 200,000 or so clones; 81% were seen once. V lost 0 bases, J lost 5 bases, and 15 bases lay in between. The CDR3 consists of 16 residues. Germline V gives CDR1 SGHVS, CDR2 FNYEAQ. The sequence derives from a young woman in good health and CMV-seropositive. The chain links TRBV7-6 to TRBJ2-3; the D gene is possibly TRBD2 (6 bases). The sequencing input was PBMCs. The CDR3 DNA follows: TGTGCCAGCAGCTTAGCTCGGCCGGGGGTCGGAGATACGCAGTATTTT. It specifies CASSLARPGVGDTQYF.